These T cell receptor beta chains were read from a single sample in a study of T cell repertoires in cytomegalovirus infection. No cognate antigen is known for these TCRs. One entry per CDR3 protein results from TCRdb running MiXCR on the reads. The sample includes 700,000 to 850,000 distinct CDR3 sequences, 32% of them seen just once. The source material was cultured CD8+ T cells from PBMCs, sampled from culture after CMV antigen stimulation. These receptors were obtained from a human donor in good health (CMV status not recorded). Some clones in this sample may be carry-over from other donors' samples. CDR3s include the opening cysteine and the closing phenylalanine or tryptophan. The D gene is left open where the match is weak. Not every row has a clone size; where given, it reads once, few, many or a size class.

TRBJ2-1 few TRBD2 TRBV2 TGTGCCCGCTTGAGCGGGAGAATGGATGAGCAGTTCTTC CARLSGRMDEQFF
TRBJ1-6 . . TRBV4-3 TGCGCCAGCAGCCAAGATCGGGGATTCAGTTCACCCCTCCACTTT CASSQDRGFSSPLHF
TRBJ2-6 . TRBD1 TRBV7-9 TGTGCCAGCAGCTTACCGCTGCTTTCCGGGACAGGGAGGGCTGGGGCCAACGTCCTGACTTTC CASSLPLLSGTGRAGANVLTF
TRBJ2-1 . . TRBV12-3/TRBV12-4 TGTGCCAGCAGTTTCGCCGTCTACAATGAGCAGTTCTTC CASSFAVYNEQFF
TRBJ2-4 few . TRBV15 TGTGCCACCAGCAGAGAAGGGCGGTCGGACATTCAGTACTTC CATSREGRSDIQYF
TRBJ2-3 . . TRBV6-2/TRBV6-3 TGTGCCAGCAGTTACAACCGGGGGAGGGATACGCAGTATTTT CASSYNRGRDTQYF
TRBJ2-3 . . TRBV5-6 TGTGCCAGCAGCCCAAGGATGGTAGATACGCAGTATTTT CASSPRMVDTQYF
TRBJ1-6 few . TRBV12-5 TGTGCTAGTGGTTTGGTACAAAGGGCTGGGTCCTATAATTCACCCCTCCACTTT CASGLVQRAGSYNSPLHF
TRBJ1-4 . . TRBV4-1 TGCGCCAGCAGCCCCCCTCCTCTCGGCGAAAAACTGTTTTTT CASSPPPLGEKLFF
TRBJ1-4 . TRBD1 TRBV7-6 TGTGCCAGCAGTGACAGGGGAGGTGAAAAACTGTTTTTT CASSDRGGEKLFF
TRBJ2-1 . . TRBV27 TGTGCCAGCAGTTCCCACTATGAGCAGTTCTTC CASSSHYEQFF
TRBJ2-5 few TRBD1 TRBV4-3 TGCGCCAGCAGCCAAGATTCAGGGGGCCAAGAGACCCAGTACTTC CASSQDSGGQETQYF
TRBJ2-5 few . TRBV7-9 TGTGCCAGCAGCCTAATAGGACCCCGGACCCAGTACTTC CASSLIGPRTQYF
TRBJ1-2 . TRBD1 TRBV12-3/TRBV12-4 TGTGCCAGCACCCAGGGACAGGGGGCTTCTTATGGCTACACCTTC CASTQGQGASYGYTF
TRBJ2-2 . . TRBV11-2 TGTGCCAGCACCCCCCTTAAGGGCAGCAACACCGGGGAGCTGTTTTTT CASTPLKGSNTGELFF
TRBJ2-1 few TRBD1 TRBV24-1 TGTGCCACCAGTGATCTCGACAGGGTTAATGAGCAGTTCTTC CATSDLDRVNEQFF
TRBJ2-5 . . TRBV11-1 TGTGCCAGCGAAAGAGGGACCCAGTACTTC CASERGTQYF
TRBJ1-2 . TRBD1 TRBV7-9 TGTGCCAGCAGCGAAAGGGGGCAACCTGGGGGGGCACCACTTAGTGCGACTAACTATGGCTACACCTTC CASSERGQPGGAPLSATNYGYTF
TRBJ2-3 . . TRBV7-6 TGTGCCATCCCAGAGGAGGGCACAGATACGCAGTATTTT CAIPEEGTDTQYF
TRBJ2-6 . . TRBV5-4 TGTGCCAGCAGCTTGGGGCAGGGGAGCTCTGGGGCCAACGTCCTGACTTTC CASSLGQGSSGANVLTF
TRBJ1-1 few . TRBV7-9 TGTGCCAGCAGCTCCCATTCCGACCTGAACACTGAAGCTTTCTTT CASSSHSDLNTEAFF
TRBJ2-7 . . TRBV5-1 TGCGCCAGCAGCTTCTTCGAGTCAGGGGCTGACGAGCAGTACTTC CASSFFESGADEQYF
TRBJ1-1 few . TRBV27 TGTGCCAGCAGCACTAGCCAAAGCGAAGCTTTCTTT CASSTSQSEAFF
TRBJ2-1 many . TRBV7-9 TGTGCCAGCAGCTCCATACGGTACAATGAGCAGTTCTTC CASSSIRYNEQFF
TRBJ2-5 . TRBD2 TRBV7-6 TGTGCCAGCAGCTTAGTTCAGTCTAGCGGGGGACAAGAGACCCAGTACTTC CASSLVQSSGGQETQYF
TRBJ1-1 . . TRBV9 TGTGCCAGCAGCGTAGTGAGAAGGGCCAACGGCGAAGCTTTCTTT CASSVVRRANGEAFF
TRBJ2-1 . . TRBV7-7 TGTGCTAGCAGCCGAACTCCAGGGCCTGATGAGCAGTTCTTC CASSRTPGPDEQFF
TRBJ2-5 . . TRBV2 TGTGCCAGCAGTCCCTTAGGCCGGTACCAAGAGACCCAGTACTTC CASSPLGRYQETQYF
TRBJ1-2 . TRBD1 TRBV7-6 TGTGCCAGCAGCCCGGGACAGGGCCCTTACTATGGCTACACCTTC CASSPGQGPYYGYTF
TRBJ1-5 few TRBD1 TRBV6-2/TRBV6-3 TGTGCCAGCAGGGACCTACAGGGGCCCCTCAATCAGCCCCAGCATTTT CASRDLQGPLNQPQHF
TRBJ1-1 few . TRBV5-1 TGCGCCAGCAGCTCTTGGAAGGGTGGGAACACTGAAGCTTTCTTT CASSSWKGGNTEAFF
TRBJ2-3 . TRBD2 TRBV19 TGTGCCAGTAGTATAGTTCGAGCTTCGGGGGGAACAGATACGCAGTATTTT CASSIVRASGGTDTQYF
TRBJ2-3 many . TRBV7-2 TGTGCCAGCAACAAACTAGGCCCCACAGATACGCAGTATTTT CASNKLGPTDTQYF
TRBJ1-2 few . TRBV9 TGTGCCAGCAGCGTAGTTTTTGGTTTACACTATGGCTACACCTTC CASSVVFGLHYGYTF
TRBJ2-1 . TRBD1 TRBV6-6 TGTGCCAGCGGACACCGGGACAGTCAGGGCGGTGCCTACAATGAGCAGTTCTTC CASGHRDSQGGAYNEQFF
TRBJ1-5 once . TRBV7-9 TGTGCCAGCAGCTTAGTCGGGGGGTTGGAGGAGAAGAGCAATCAGCCCCAGCATTTT CASSLVGGLEEKSNQPQHF
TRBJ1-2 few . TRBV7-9 TGTGCCAGCATCCCGCGGGAGGGGAACTATGGCTACACCTTC CASIPREGNYGYTF
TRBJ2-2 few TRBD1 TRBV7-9 TGTGCCAGCAGCTTAGCCCTGACCAGGGGGCTGTACACCGGGGAGCTGTTTTTT CASSLALTRGLYTGELFF
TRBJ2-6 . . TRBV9 TGTGCCAGCAGCCTCCCGAGGAGCTCTGGGGCCAACGTCCTGACTTTC CASSLPRSSGANVLTF
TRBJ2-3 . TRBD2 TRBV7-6 TGTGCCAGCAGCTTAATCCAGAGGCTAGCGGGGAGCACAGATACGCAGTATTTT CASSLIQRLAGSTDTQYF
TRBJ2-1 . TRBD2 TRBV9 TGTGCCAGCAGCGTAGGAGGAGCGGGGGCCTACGGTGAGCAGTTCTTC CASSVGGAGAYGEQFF
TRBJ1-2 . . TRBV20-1 TGCAGTGCGACCTCCGCGGACAACTATGGCTACACCTTC CSATSADNYGYTF
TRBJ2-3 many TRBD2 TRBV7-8 TGTGCCAGCAGCCAAAGGTGGCGGGGGGGCATTAATACGCAGTATTTT CASSQRWRGGINTQYF
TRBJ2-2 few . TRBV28 TGTGCCAGTCTAGCAAATCCGTTTGTCGGGGAGCTGTTTTTT CASLANPFVGELFF
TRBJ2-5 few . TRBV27 TGTGCCAGCAGTTGGGGGGCGAAACAAGAGACCCAGTACTTC CASSWGAKQETQYF
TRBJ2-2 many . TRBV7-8 TGTGCCGGCCGCGGCACCGGGGAGCTGTTTTTT CAGRGTGELFF
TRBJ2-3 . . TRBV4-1 TGCGCCAGCAGCTTAGGGGATACCCAGTCTACGCAGTATTTT CASSLGDTQSTQYF
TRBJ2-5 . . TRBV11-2 TGTGCCAGCAGCTTACGGCGCGGAGGAGAAGAGACCCAGTACTTC CASSLRRGGEETQYF
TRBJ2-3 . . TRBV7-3 TGTGCCAGCAGCTTATTCAAAGGCCCCTCAGGGTTGGCAGATACGCAGTATTTT CASSLFKGPSGLADTQYF
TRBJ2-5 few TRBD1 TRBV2 TGTGCCAGCAGGAAGATTCGACAGGGGAGGCGAGAGACCCAGTACTTC CASRKIRQGRRETQYF